Shown below are 9 T cell receptor beta chains from a single sample sequenced in a study of cytomegalovirus exposure and HLA in healthy donors. PCR amplification relied on 60 Vbeta primers (plus 13 Jbeta primers). The table came from immunoSEQ multiplex PCR; TCRdb's copy has only in-frame clones and leaves some out. The sample table sets out more than 65,000 clones. The sample comprised PBMCs. Source of these receptors: a man aged 40-55 years in good health and CMV-seronegative.

V usage is TRBV7-3 and J usage is TRBJ2-5, with 12 bases fitting TRBD2. The germline CDR1 and CDR2 sequences are SGHTA and FQGTGA. V was clipped by 4 bases and J by 5 bases; unmatched bases: 2. The CDR3 totals 14 residues. Here the CDR3 DNA reads TGTGCCAGCAGCTCTAGCGGGGGGGTGGAGACCCAGTACTTC. Translating it yields CASSSSGGVETQYF.

The V and J genes are TRBV6-1 and TRBJ1-3; the D is unclear. CDR1 and CDR2 from the germline V gene are MNHNS and SASEGT. V lost 4 bases and J 0 bases, leaving 10 bases between the germline ends. This CDR3 is built from 15 residues. The CDR3 nucleotides read TGTGCCAGCAGTGGGTACCAACTCTCTGGAAACACCATATATTTT. It translates to CASSGYQLSGNTIYF.

V is TRBV2 and J is TRBJ1-4, with 7 bases aligning to TRBD1. Germline-derived CDR1 and CDR2 are SNHLY and FYNNEI. This CDR3 is built from 18 residues. J lost 1 base, V lost 6 bases, and 14 bases had no gene match. In DNA, the CDR3 is TGTGCCAGCAGCTCCCCCCGGACAGGAGAGAGAACTAATGAAAAACTGTTTTTT. It specifies CASSSPRTGERTNEKLFF.

CDR3 residues: CASKETGATYNSPLHF. The CDR3 nucleotides are TGTGCCAGCAAGGAGACAGGGGCGACCTATAATTCACCCCTCCACTTT. The chain couples TRBV2 to TRBJ1-6; 8 bases line up with TRBD1. V was pared by 7 bases and J by 2 bases, with 7 bases of the junction left unmatched. This CDR3 comprises 16 residues. CDR1 is SNHLY and CDR2 is FYNNEI in the germline V gene.

The chain combines TRBV10-3 with TRBJ2-5, with TRBD2 matching over 9 bases. The germline V gene encodes CDR1 ENHRY and CDR2 SYGVKD. The CDR3 runs 14 residues. Losses at the gene ends were 10 bases for V and 4 bases for J; bases not matched to a gene: 10. The chain's CDR3 is CASLGAGGAETQYF. CDR3 sequence (DNA): TGTGCCAGCCTCGGGGCGGGGGGGGCAGAGACCCAGTACTTC.

The V call is TRBV4-2, the J call TRBJ2-3, with TRBD2 identical over 9 bases. The CDR3 runs 17 residues. J gave up 3 bases and V 0 bases, and 7 bases lay outside the gene matches. In germline, CDR1 is LGHNA, CDR2 YNFKEQ. For the CDR3, the DNA is TGTGCCAGCAGCCAAGATCTTGGCGGGGGGGCAACAGATACGCAGTATTTT. It encodes CASSQDLGGGATDTQYF.

The CDR3 reads CASSQAGGRYEQYF. CDR3 sequence (DNA): TGTGCCAGCAGCCAAGCGGGGGGGCGATACGAGCAGTACTTC. This chain links TRBV2 with TRBJ2-7; TRBD2 aligns across 10 bases. The CDR3 length is 14 residues. Per germline, CDR1 SNHLY and CDR2 FYNNEI. The J segment lost 4 bases and the V segment lost 6 bases, leaving 6 bases of the junction unmatched.

V gene TRBV28 combines with J gene TRBJ1-5; 7 bases agree with TRBD1. This CDR3 contains 13 residues. V shed 6 bases and J 9 bases; nucleotides not matched to a gene: 8. CDR1 and CDR2 (germline): MDHEN, SYDVKM. CDR3 coding DNA: TGTGCCAGCAGACTGACAGGGCGAAGGCCCCAGCATTTT. It encodes CASRLTGRRPQHF.

V usage is TRBV29-1 and J usage is TRBJ2-3; the D gene is possibly TRBD2 (6 bases). Trimming pared 5 bases from V and 3 bases from J, leaving 18 bases between. The CDR3 consists of 15 residues. CDR1 and CDR2 (germline): SQVTM, ANQGSEA. In DNA form, the CDR3 reads TGCAGCGTTCTCCGGGACTCAACCTTTACAGATACGCAGTATTTT. Translation gives CSVLRDSTFTDTQYF.